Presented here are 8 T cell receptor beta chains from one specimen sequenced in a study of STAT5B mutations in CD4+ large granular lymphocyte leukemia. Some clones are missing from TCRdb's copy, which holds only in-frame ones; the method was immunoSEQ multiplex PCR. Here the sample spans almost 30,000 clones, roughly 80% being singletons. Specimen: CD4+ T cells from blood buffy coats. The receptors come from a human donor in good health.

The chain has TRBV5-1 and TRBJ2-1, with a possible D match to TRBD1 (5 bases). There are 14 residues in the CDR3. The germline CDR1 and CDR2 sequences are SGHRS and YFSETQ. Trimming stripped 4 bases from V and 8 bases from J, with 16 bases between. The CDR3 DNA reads TGCGCCAGCAGCACCGGACAACCACCCTATGAGCAGTTCTTC. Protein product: CASSTGQPPYEQFF.

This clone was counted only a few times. CDR3 residues: CASSSLAGGFPTQPQHF. CDR3 DNA: TGTGCCAGCAGTTCTCTCGCGGGGGGCTTTCCCACTCAGCCCCAGCATTTT. The chain uses TRBV27 and TRBJ1-5, with D perhaps TRBD1 (6 bases). V lost 4 bases and J 6 bases, leaving 22 bases between the germline ends. The CDR3 is made up of 17 amino acids. The germline V gene has CDR1 MNHEY and CDR2 SMNVEV (reference sequence).

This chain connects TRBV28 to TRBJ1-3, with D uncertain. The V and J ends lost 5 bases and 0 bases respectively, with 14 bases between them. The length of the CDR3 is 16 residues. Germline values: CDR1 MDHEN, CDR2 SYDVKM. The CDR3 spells CASSPDSSYSGNTIYF. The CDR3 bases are TGTGCCAGCAGTCCGGATAGCTCGTACTCTGGAAACACCATATATTTT. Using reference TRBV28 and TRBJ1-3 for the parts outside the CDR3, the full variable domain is DVKVTQSSRYLVKRTGEKVFLECVQDMDHENMFWYRQDPGLGLRLIYFSYDVKMKEKGDIPEGYSVSREKKERFSLILESASTNQTSMYLCASSPDSSYSGNTIYFGEGSWLTVV.

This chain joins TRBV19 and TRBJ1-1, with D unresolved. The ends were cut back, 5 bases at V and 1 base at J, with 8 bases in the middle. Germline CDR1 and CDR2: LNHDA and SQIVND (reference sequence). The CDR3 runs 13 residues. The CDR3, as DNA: TGTGCCAGTAGTCACCGCGGGAACACTGAAGCTTTCTTT. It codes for CASSHRGNTEAFF.

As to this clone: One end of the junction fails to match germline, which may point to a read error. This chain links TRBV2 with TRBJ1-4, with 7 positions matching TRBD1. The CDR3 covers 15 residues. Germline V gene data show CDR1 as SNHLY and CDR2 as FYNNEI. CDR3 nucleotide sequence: TGTGCCAGCAGAGAAGGACAGGCCCCTAATGAAAAACTGTTTTTT. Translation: CASREGQAPNEKLFF.

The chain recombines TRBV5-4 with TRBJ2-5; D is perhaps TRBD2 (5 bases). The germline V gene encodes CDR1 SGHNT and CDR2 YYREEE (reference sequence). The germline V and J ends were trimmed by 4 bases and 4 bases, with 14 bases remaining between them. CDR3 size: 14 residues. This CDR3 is CASSRDSEGETQYF. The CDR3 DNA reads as TGTGCCAGCAGCCGCGACTCAGAGGGAGAGACCCAGTACTTC.

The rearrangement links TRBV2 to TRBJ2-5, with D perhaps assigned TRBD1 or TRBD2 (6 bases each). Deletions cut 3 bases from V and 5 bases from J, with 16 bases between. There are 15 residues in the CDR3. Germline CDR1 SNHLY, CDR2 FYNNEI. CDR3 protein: CASSEAGGPGETQYF. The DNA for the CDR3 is TGTGCCAGCAGTGAGGCCGGGGGCCCCGGGGAGACCCAGTACTTC. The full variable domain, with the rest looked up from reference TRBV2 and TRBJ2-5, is EPEVTQTPSHQVTQMGQEVILRCVPISNHLYFYWYRQILGQKVEFLVSFYNNEISEKSEIFDDQFSVERPDGSNFTLKIRSTKLEDSAMYFCASSEAGGPGETQYFGPGTRLLVL.

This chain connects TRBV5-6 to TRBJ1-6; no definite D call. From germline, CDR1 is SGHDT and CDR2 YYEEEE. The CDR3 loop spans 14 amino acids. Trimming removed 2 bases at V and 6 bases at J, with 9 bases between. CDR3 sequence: CASSFRNSNSPLHF. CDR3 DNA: TGTGCCAGCAGCTTTAGGAACAGTAATTCACCCCTCCACTTT.